The rows below give T cell receptor beta chains drawn from one sample of a study of response to subunit inactivated influenza vaccine. TCRdb re-analysed the RT-PCR reads in MiXCR, keeping a single row per CDR3 protein. The profile shows roughly 190,000 distinct CDR3 sequences, approximately 12% of them singletons. The same sample was also studied in work on T cells expressing NK-cell markers.

The sequencing used CD8+ T cells sorted from PBMCs, collected approximately 13 days after vaccination. All receptors come from a middle-aged man who received an inactivated influenza vaccine. The CDR3 runs from the conserved cysteine through the conserved F or W. D genes are given only for firm matches. Rows give clone size only sometimes, using once, few, many, or a class for an expanded clone.

length	V	size	D	J	CDR3	DNA
15	TRBV6-1	NA	NA	TRBJ1-5	CASSELGAGSQPQHF	TGTGCCAGCAGTGAACTGGGGGCAGGGAGTCAGCCCCAGCATTTT
13	TRBV25-1	NA	NA	TRBJ2-4	CASSEKGKNIQYF	TGTGCCAGCAGTGAAAAGGGCAAAAACATTCAGTACTTC
13	TRBV29-1	NA	NA	TRBJ2-5	CSSLLGTQETQYF	TGCAGCTCCCTACTGGGAACTCAAGAGACCCAGTACTTC
15	TRBV24-1	many	NA	TRBJ2-1	CATALGTSYTNEQFF	TGTGCCACCGCCCTAGGGACATCGTATACAAATGAGCAGTTCTTC
15	TRBV11-2	many	NA	TRBJ2-3	CASSLFSAGTDTQYF	TGTGCCAGCAGCTTGTTTTCGGCGGGCACAGATACGCAGTATTTT
18	TRBV28	NA	TRBD2	TRBJ2-3	CASSPLAGDFASTDTQYF	TGTGCCAGCAGTCCACTAGCGGGGGATTTCGCCAGCACAGATACGCAGTATTTT
12	TRBV6-6	NA	NA	TRBJ2-1	CASRYRSDEQFF	TGTGCCAGCAGGTACCGCTCGGATGAGCAGTTCTTC
14	TRBV30	NA	TRBD1	TRBJ2-5	CAWTGPTGEETQYF	TGTGCCTGGACGGGCCCTACAGGGGAAGAGACCCAGTACTTC
14	TRBV5-1	NA	TRBD2	TRBJ2-3	CASSWLAGPDTQYF	TGCGCCAGCAGCTGGCTAGCGGGACCAGATACGCAGTATTTT
12	TRBV19	NA	NA	TRBJ2-7	CASRKDGYEQYF	TGTGCCAGTAGGAAGGACGGCTACGAGCAGTACTTC
15	TRBV4-3	NA	NA	TRBJ1-4	CASSQVWTVNEKLFF	TGCGCCAGCAGCCAAGTTTGGACGGTTAATGAAAAACTGTTTTTT
14	TRBV5-1	NA	NA	TRBJ2-7	CASSLKGGSYEQYF	TGCGCCAGCAGCTTGAAAGGGGGCTCCTACGAGCAGTACTTC
15	TRBV11-3	NA	TRBD1	TRBJ2-1	CASSFDRGYNNEQFF	TGTGCCAGCAGCTTCGACAGGGGATACAACAATGAGCAGTTCTTC
16	TRBV29-1	NA	TRBD2	TRBJ2-1	CSVKASGGAGRNEQFF	TGCAGCGTCAAAGCTAGCGGGGGGGCAGGTAGAAATGAGCAGTTCTTC
13	TRBV10-3	NA	NA	TRBJ1-2	CAINRGGNYGYTF	TGTGCCATCAATAGGGGAGGTAACTATGGCTACACCTTC
12	TRBV9	NA	NA	TRBJ2-2	CASSVAGLELFF	TGTGCCAGCAGCGTAGCGGGTCTTGAGCTGTTTTTT
16	TRBV20-1	few	TRBD1	TRBJ2-1	CSATTGGLAPSNEQFF	TGCAGTGCAACTACAGGGGGCTTAGCCCCCTCCAATGAGCAGTTCTTC
15	TRBV20-1	NA	NA	TRBJ2-1	CSASGLFDSYNEQFF	TGCAGTGCCTCCGGACTCTTTGACTCCTACAATGAGCAGTTCTTC
14	TRBV10-2	NA	NA	TRBJ2-3	CASSGGPPTDTQYF	TGCGCCAGCAGCGGGGGCCCACCGACAGATACGCAGTATTTT
16	TRBV18	few	NA	TRBJ2-5	CASSPGQALYQETQYF	TGTGCCAGCTCACCAGGGCAGGCCCTATACCAAGAGACCCAGTACTTC
15	TRBV12-3/TRBV12-4	many	NA	TRBJ1-4	CASSLGTVGHEKLFF	TGTGCCAGCAGTTTAGGGACCGTTGGCCATGAAAAACTGTTTTTT
16	TRBV4-3	few	NA	TRBJ1-4	CASSQGFESTNEKLFF	TGCGCCAGCAGCCAGGGTTTTGAGTCCACTAATGAAAAACTGTTTTTT
15	TRBV14	NA	NA	TRBJ2-1	CASSPNPRGYNEQFF	TGTGCCAGCAGCCCCAACCCCCGCGGATACAATGAGCAGTTCTTC
16	TRBV10-3	NA	TRBD2	TRBJ2-1	CAISDLQREWDNEQFF	TGTGCCATCAGTGACCTCCAGCGGGAGTGGGACAATGAGCAGTTCTTC
15	TRBV7-8	few	NA	TRBJ1-1	CASSSPDRYNTEAFF	TGTGCCAGCAGCTCCCCCGACAGGTATAACACTGAAGCTTTCTTT
11	TRBV29-1	many	NA	TRBJ2-2	CSVLNTGELFF	TGCAGCGTACTGAACACCGGGGAGCTGTTTTTT
16	TRBV7-6	many	TRBD1	TRBJ2-1	CASSLVGQNSYNEQFF	TGTGCCAGCAGCTTAGTGGGACAGAACTCCTACAATGAGCAGTTCTTC
17	TRBV25-1	few	TRBD2	TRBJ2-7	CASSGYLGTSGKGEQYF	TGTGCCAGCAGTGGATACCTGGGGACTAGCGGGAAGGGCGAGCAGTACTTC
15	TRBV29-1	few	TRBD2	TRBJ2-5	CSVTPREGFQETQYF	TGCAGCGTTACCCCGCGGGAGGGATTCCAAGAGACCCAGTACTTC
15	TRBV6-1	few	NA	TRBJ2-5	CASRELLYSRETQYF	TGTGCCAGCAGGGAGCTACTTTACTCGAGAGAGACCCAGTACTTC
15	TRBV6-2/TRBV6-3	many	TRBD1	TRBJ2-7	CASSYGPGGSYEQYF	TGTGCCAGCAGTTACGGGCCAGGGGGTTCCTACGAGCAGTACTTC
18	TRBV2	NA	TRBD2	TRBJ2-7	CASSETQTSGARFNEQYF	TGTGCCAGCAGTGAGACTCAGACTAGCGGGGCCAGGTTCAACGAGCAGTACTTC
16	TRBV5-6	once	NA	TRBJ1-5	CASSSRVGDSNQPQHF	TGTGCCAGCAGCTCGCGGGTGGGGGATAGCAATCAGCCCCAGCATTTT
12	TRBV21-1	few	NA	TRBJ2-1	CASRAPRDEQFF	TGTGCCAGCAGAGCCCCAAGGGATGAGCAGTTCTTC
12	TRBV12-3/TRBV12-4	many	NA	TRBJ2-2	CASSETRIELFF	TGTGCCAGCAGTGAAACACGGATAGAGCTGTTTTTT